These 16 T cell receptor beta chains were sequenced from one sample in a study of blood T cell repertoires in COVID-19. Sequencing was performed with immunoSEQ multiplex PCR; in TCRdb, only in-frame clones are kept and a portion is missing. The data contain 350,000 or so clones, roughly 87% of them singletons. Specimen: PBMCs or T cells enriched from blood (not recorded which). The source is a woman between 25 and 40 years old who had recovered from COVID-19.

This clone was detected many times. This chain uses TRBV28 with TRBJ2-7; TRBD1 aligns across 9 bases. V lost 4 bases, J lost 10 bases, and 11 bases stayed unmatched. The CDR3 contains 14 residues. Looked up from germline, CDR1 is MDHEN and CDR2 is SYDVKM. DNA of the CDR3: TGTGCCAGCAGTTCCCCTGATACAGGGGGCGAACAGTACTTC. Translation gives CASSSPDTGGEQYF.

This chain uses TRBV3-1 (or the pseudogene TRBV3-2) with TRBJ1-3; D call uncertain. Looked up from germline, CDR1 is LGHDT and CDR2 is YNNKEL (reference sequence). V shed 4 bases and J shed 1 base, with 17 bases lying between them. The CDR3 consists of 17 residues. CDR3 nucleotide sequence: TGTGCCAGCAGCCCGTCCCGCAGGCGGGGATCTGGAAACACCATATATTTT. Translation gives CASSPSRRRGSGNTIYF.

The rearrangement uses TRBV27 and TRBJ1-6; TRBD1 matches 9 bases. With V trimmed by 3 bases and J by 8 bases, 5 bases remained unmatched. CDR3 size: 15 residues. Germline assignment: CDR1 MNHEY and CDR2 SMNVEV (reference sequence). The CDR3 region is CASSFGTGFDSPLHF. The CDR3 DNA reads as TGTGCCAGCAGTTTTGGGACAGGGTTTGATTCACCCCTCCACTTT.

This rearrangement joins TRBV7-9 to TRBJ2-7; 8 nucleotides agree with TRBD1. The junction had 6 bases not matched to a gene; V was cut back by 4 bases and J by 4 bases. Germline CDR1 is SEHNR and CDR2 is FQNEAQ (reference sequence). The CDR3 runs 14 residues. The CDR3 region is CASSSRTGPYEQYF. CDR3 nucleotide sequence: TGTGCCAGCAGCTCCCGGACAGGGCCGTACGAGCAGTACTTC.

This chain connects TRBV10-1 to TRBJ2-5; 7 nucleotides align to TRBD1. J gave up 5 bases and V 5 bases, and 5 bases lay outside the gene matches. Looked up from germline, CDR1 is WNHNN and CDR2 is SYGVQD (reference sequence). The CDR3 is made up of 13 amino acids. CDR3 loop: CASSKDRRETQYF. Written as DNA, the CDR3 is TGCGCCAGCAGTAAGGACAGGCGGGAGACCCAGTACTTC.

This chain joins TRBV29-1 and TRBJ2-3, with 7 bases fitting TRBD2. The J segment lost 1 base and the V segment lost 3 bases, leaving 1 base of the junction unmatched. Germline values: CDR1 SQVTM, CDR2 ANQGSEA. CDR3 length: 13 residues. DNA of the CDR3: TGCAGCGTTGATGCGGGGGGCACAGATACGCAGTATTTT. Translating it yields CSVDAGGTDTQYF.

This sequence joins TRBV29-1 and TRBJ1-2; a weak D match, TRBD1 (6 bases). Germline assignment: CDR1 SQVTM and CDR2 ANQGSEA. Deletions cut 1 base from V and 2 bases from J, with 17 bases between. The CDR3 spans 16 residues. CDR3 sequence: CSVEGGGDLPNYGYTF. The CDR3 nucleotides read TGCAGCGTTGAAGGTGGGGGCGATCTACCAAACTATGGCTACACCTTC.

The genes are TRBV6-1 and TRBJ2-7; the D is unclear. The CDR3 length is 13 residues. Trimming stripped 5 bases from V and 5 bases from J, with 13 bases between. Germline CDR1 MNHNS, CDR2 SASEGT. The CDR3, as DNA: TGTGCCAGCAGTTATACTGAGTCCCACGAGCAGTACTTC. It yields the protein CASSYTESHEQYF.

This chain joins TRBV15 and TRBJ1-2; D gene unclear. V was shortened by 0 bases and J by 6 bases, with 5 bases between the two germline ends. The CDR3 spans 12 residues. CDR1 LNHNV and CDR2 YYDKDF come from the germline V gene (reference sequence). The CDR3: CATSRDGNGYTF. The CDR3 nucleotides are TGTGCCACCAGCAGAGACGGGAATGGCTACACCTTC.

The chain has TRBV4-3 and TRBJ2-1, with 10 positions matching TRBD2. Germline assignment: CDR1 LGHNA and CDR2 YSLEER. The CDR3 consists of 15 residues. The junction had 10 bases not matched to a gene; V was cut back by 4 bases and J by 10 bases. The DNA for the CDR3 is TGCGCCAGCAGCCCCGAGGCTAGCGGGGGAAGGGAGCAGTTCTTC. Translating gives CASSPEASGGREQFF.

The chain combines TRBV27 with TRBJ2-7, with 10 nucleotides matching TRBD2. J lost 2 bases, V lost 1 base, and 8 bases had no gene match. Per germline, CDR1 MNHEY and CDR2 SMNVEV (reference sequence). The CDR3 is 17 amino acids. CDR3 bases: TGTGCCAGCAGTTTATTAGGTAGCGGGGGGTTAGCCTACGAGCAGTACTTC. Protein: CASSLLGSGGLAYEQYF.

CDR3 in DNA: TGTGCCAGCAGCCAAGGTTTAAGGGGAACGGGCTACACCTTC. This translates into CASSQGLRGTGYTF. The genes are TRBV3-1 (or the pseudogene TRBV3-2) and TRBJ1-2, with a possible D match to TRBD1 (5 bases). CDR1 is LGHDT, CDR2 YNNKEL, per germline (reference sequence). The CDR3 runs to 14 residues. V was clipped by 1 base and J by 8 bases, with 14 bases between them.

Concerning this clone itself: The identical CDR3 is also encoded by other nucleotide sequences in the sample. The V gene is TRBV7-9, the J gene TRBJ2-1; TRBD1 is a possible D gene (6 bases). V lost 6 bases to trimming and J lost 2 bases, with 8 bases between them. Per the germline V gene, CDR1 is SEHNR and CDR2 is FQNEAQ (reference sequence). The CDR3 is 13 amino acids. In nucleotides, the CDR3 is TGTGCCAGCAGTCGGGACACCTACAATGAGCAGTTCTTC. This codes for CASSRDTYNEQFF.

The genes are TRBV30 and TRBJ2-7; 8 bases align to TRBD1. The germline gives CDR1 GTSNPN, CDR2 SVGIG (reference sequence). The CDR3 is 14 amino acids. The trim removed 0 bases at V and 3 bases at J, leaving 4 bases unmatched. CDR3 DNA sequence: TGTGCCTGGAGTGTATCAGGGGGCATCTACGAGCAGTACTTC. Translation gives CAWSVSGGIYEQYF.

This clone appeared once. The chain joins TRBV5-4 to TRBJ1-3, with 10 bases that match TRBD1. Trimming cost V 4 bases and J 0 bases; bases outside gene matches: 7. Germline-derived CDR1 and CDR2 are SGHNT and YYREEE (reference sequence). There are 17 residues in the CDR3. The CDR3 nucleotides are TGTGCCAGCAGCCCGTCGACAGGGGGCGCCTCTGGAAACACCATATATTTT. Its translation is CASSPSTGGASGNTIYF.

The chain carries TRBV11-3 and TRBJ2-2; 8 bases agree with TRBD1. Germline-derived CDR1 and CDR2 are SGHNT and YENEEA. The V and J ends lost 2 bases and 6 bases, in that order; junction bases with no gene match: 11. CDR3 size: 17 residues. For the CDR3, the DNA is TGTGCCAGCAGCTTACGCAGGGGGCGTTTGTTGTCCGGGGAGCTGTTTTTT. It translates to CASSLRRGRLLSGELFF.